One sample yielded the 22 T cell receptor beta chains listed below, sequenced in a study of CD8+CD57+ T cells in acquired aplastic anemia. TCR beta VDJ and CDR3 profiling used genomic DNA as template. TCRdb passed the reads through MiXCR, listing each CDR3 protein once. The sample consists of hundreds of thousands of distinct CDR3 sequences, 45% to 70% of them appearing once. Sequencing was performed on sorted CD4+, CD8+, or CD8+CD57+ T cells (not recorded which) from PBMCs. Every receptor here comes from a human donor with severe aplastic anemia or a healthy control (not recorded which).

The sample holds a few counts of this clonotype. The chain links TRBV9 to TRBJ2-1; 7 bases line up with TRBD2. The CDR3 extends over 15 amino acids. Germline CDR1 is SGDLS and CDR2 is YYNGEE. The V gene end was trimmed by 0 bases and the J gene end by 6 bases; junction bases not matched to a gene: 6. The CDR3 coding sequence is TGTGCCAGCAGCGTAGTCGGTAGCGGGCCCAATGAGCAGTTCTTC. Protein: CASSVVGSGPNEQFF.

The table lists this clonotype with a count of one. J is TRBJ1-2 and V is TRBV7-9, with no clear D. The CDR3 totals 12 residues. The ends were cut back, 1 base at V and 8 bases at J, with 8 bases in the middle. Per the germline V gene, CDR1 is SEHNR and CDR2 is FQNEAQ (reference sequence). The CDR3 coding sequence is TGTGCCAGCAGCTTAGATCCGGCGGGCTACACCTTC. It encodes CASSLDPAGYTF.

In regard to this clonotype: This may be a read error: a much more frequent sequence differs by one nucleotide. V gene TRBV6-5 combines with J gene TRBJ1-1; 7 bases agree with TRBD1. CDR1 is MNHEY and CDR2 is SVGAGI in the germline V gene. The CDR3 contains 16 residues. The CDR3 bases are TGTGCCAGTCAAAAACAGGGGACCACGGGGAGGACTGGAGCTTTCTTT. It yields the protein CASQKQGTTGRTGAFF.

The gene calls are TRBV19 and TRBJ1-3; D remains unclear. Per germline, CDR1 LNHDA and CDR2 SQIVND (reference sequence). This CDR3 comprises 13 residues. Trimming took 3 bases from V and 4 from J, leaving 7 bases between them. The CDR3 here is CASSISPGNTIYF. The CDR3 DNA reads as TGTGCCAGTAGTATCTCGCCCGGAAACACCATATATTTT.

The chain employs TRBV20-1 and TRBJ1-1; D not certain. Trimming cost V 0 bases and J 4 bases, with 9 bases left between them. The CDR3 consists of 13 residues. Germline CDR1 reads DFQATT; CDR2 reads SNEGSKA (reference sequence). The DNA of the CDR3 is TGCAGTGCTAGAGATTGGGGAGCCACTGAAGCTTTCTTT. This sequence encodes CSARDWGATEAFF.

This clonotype appeared many times. V is TRBV6-2 or TRBV6-3 and J is TRBJ2-1; a possible D gene is TRBD1 (6 bases). The CDR3 has 14 residues. V lost 5 bases and J 4 bases, leaving 12 bases between the germline ends. The germline CDR1 and CDR2 sequences are MNHEY and SVGEGT. The CDR3 nucleotides read TGTGCCAGCAGTACCCCTGGACAGTACAATGAGCAGTTCTTC. This translates into CASSTPGQYNEQFF.

The V gene is TRBV20-1, the J gene TRBJ1-1; D perhaps matches TRBD1 (5 bases). The CDR3 extends over 13 amino acids. Trimming cost V 5 bases and J 1 base, with 11 bases left between them. Germline assignment: CDR1 DFQATT and CDR2 SNEGSKA (reference sequence). The CDR3 DNA sequence: TGCAGTGCTCCGGGACTGCGGAACACTGAAGCTTTCTTT. The encoded protein is CSAPGLRNTEAFF.

This clonotype was seen more than once but under ten times. The rearrangement uses TRBV20-1 and TRBJ2-7, with 8 positions matching TRBD2. J was trimmed by 3 bases and V by 0 bases; bases with no gene match: 1. CDR3 length: 13 amino acids. Per germline, CDR1 DFQATT and CDR2 SNEGSKA (reference sequence). CDR3 coding DNA: TGCAGTGCTAGAGAACTAGCGGACTACGAGCAGTACTTC. Amino acids: CSARELADYEQYF.

The CDR3 DNA follows: TGCAGCGTCGCAACAGCACAACTCTCCTACAATGAGCAGTTCTTC. Translation gives CSVATAQLSYNEQFF. The rearrangement joins TRBV29-1 to TRBJ2-1; D is unclear. Per germline, CDR1 SQVTM and CDR2 ANQGSEA. There are 15 residues in the CDR3. The V gene lost 6 bases and the J gene lost 0 bases, with 15 bases spanning the gap.

This chain uses TRBV10-3 with TRBJ1-1, with D unresolved. The CDR3 is made up of 15 amino acids. V was cut by 5 bases and J by 4 bases, with 17 bases left in between. Per germline, CDR1 ENHRY and CDR2 SYGVKD. CDR3 bases: TGTGCCATCAGTACCCGGGCAGGCCCCCGCACTGAAGCTTTCTTT. Amino acids: CAISTRAGPRTEAFF.

There are many counts of this clonotype. The CDR3 protein is CASSFPPGILSYEQYF. CDR3 coding DNA: TGTGCCAGCAGCTTCCCTCCGGGTATACTTAGCTACGAGCAGTACTTC. The chain employs TRBV7-2 and TRBJ2-7; no firm D call. The germline V and J ends were trimmed by 3 bases and 3 bases, with 18 bases remaining between them. This CDR3 has 16 residues. The germline V gene has CDR1 SGHTA and CDR2 FQGNSA.

Ten or more counts support this clonotype. V usage is TRBV6-5 and J usage is TRBJ2-3, with D unclear. This CDR3 spans 17 amino acids. Germline V gene sequence: CDR1 MNHEY, CDR2 SVGAGI. V shed 0 bases and J shed 1 base, with 14 bases lying between them. CDR3 amino acids: CASSYSVSSLGTDTQYF. The CDR3 coding sequence is TGTGCCAGCAGTTACTCGGTCAGTTCCCTGGGCACAGATACGCAGTATTTT.

This clonotype was detected ten times or more. V and J are TRBV6-2 or TRBV6-3 and TRBJ2-7; D not certain. The CDR3 is 14 residues long. The V end lost 7 bases, the J end lost 0 bases, and 13 bases lay between the germline ends. CDR1 and CDR2 (germline): MNHEY, SVGEGT. The CDR3 here is CASTRDPSSYEQYF. CDR3 DNA: TGTGCCAGCACCAGAGATCCGAGCTCCTACGAGCAGTACTTC.

In this sample, this clonotype turned up many times. V usage is TRBV4-2 and J usage is TRBJ2-7; the D is unclear. CDR1 is LGHNA and CDR2 is YNFKEQ in the germline V gene. V gave up 1 base and J gave up 4 bases, with 11 bases separating them. The CDR3 is 14 amino acids. The CDR3 protein is CASSQGGTGYEQYF. The DNA of the CDR3 is TGTGCCAGCAGCCAAGGGGGAACCGGATACGAGCAGTACTTC.

This clonotype was counted ten times or more. The chain has TRBV20-1 and TRBJ2-3; 11 nucleotides agree with TRBD2. The V gene's germline CDR1 is DFQATT and CDR2 SNEGSKA (reference sequence). V shed 2 bases and J 4 bases; nucleotides not matched to a gene: 8. The CDR3 runs 16 residues. The CDR3 coding sequence is TGCAGTGCTAGAATAGTTAGCGGGGGGGCTTCAGATACGCAGTATTTT. Residues: CSARIVSGGASDTQYF.

The rearrangement uses TRBV9 and TRBJ2-5; TRBD2 is a possible D gene (6 bases). Germline-derived CDR1 and CDR2 are SGDLS and YYNGEE. This CDR3 is built from 15 residues. The ends were cut back, 0 bases at V and 4 bases at J, with 13 bases in the middle. Written as DNA, the CDR3 is TGTGCCAGCAGCGTAGCCCCCGGGGGAGGAGAGACCCAGTACTTC. Amino acid sequence: CASSVAPGGGETQYF.

The V call is TRBV7-9, the J call TRBJ2-7, with TRBD1 matching 9 bases. Germline loops: CDR1 SEHNR, CDR2 FQNEAQ (reference sequence). The CDR3 is made up of 14 amino acids. The junction had 9 bases not matched to a gene; V was cut back by 6 bases and J by 6 bases. DNA for the CDR3: TGTGCCAGCAGTGTGCGACAGGGGGGTCTCGAGCAGTACTTC. Translating gives CASSVRQGGLEQYF.

The chain links TRBV2 to TRBJ1-5; D unresolved. The CDR3 contains 12 residues. With 3 bases removed from V and 11 bases from J, the gap between germline ends came to 11 bases. Germline V lookup: CDR1 SNHLY, CDR2 FYNNEI. Here the CDR3 reads CASSDAGETQHF. CDR3 coding DNA: TGTGCCAGCAGTGATGCGGGAGAGACCCAGCATTTT.

V gene TRBV7-2 combines with J gene TRBJ2-3, with D unclear. Germline V lookup: CDR1 SGHTA, CDR2 FQGNSA. There are 15 residues in the CDR3. The germline V and J ends were trimmed by 1 base and 1 base, with 9 bases remaining between them. In nucleotides, the CDR3 is TGTGCCAGCAGCTTAGGAACCCAGGGCACAGATACGCAGTATTTT. It codes for CASSLGTQGTDTQYF.

The chain uses TRBV20-1 and TRBJ2-7; 8 bases are a match to TRBD2. V lost 5 bases to trimming and J lost 5 bases; unmatched junction nucleotides: 11. Germline CDR1 reads DFQATT; CDR2 reads SNEGSKA (reference sequence). The CDR3 sequence is 14 residues long. In DNA form, the CDR3 reads TGCAGTGCTGGAAGCGGGGGACAAAAAAACGAGCAGTACTTC. This encodes CSAGSGGQKNEQYF.

The CDR3 DNA follows: TGCAGTGCTATAGCGGGGGGGCCGTGGGAGACCCAGTACTTC. Translating gives CSAIAGGPWETQYF. V is TRBV20-1 and J is TRBJ2-5; 11 bases are a match to TRBD2. There are 14 residues in the CDR3. The junction had 6 bases not matched to a gene; V was cut back by 4 bases and J by 5 bases. The germline V gene has CDR1 DFQATT and CDR2 SNEGSKA (reference sequence).

V usage is TRBV19 and J usage is TRBJ1-2, with a possible D match to TRBD1 (6 bases). This CDR3 spans 15 amino acids. Trimming pared 2 bases from V and 6 bases from J, leaving 16 bases between. Per the germline V gene, CDR1 is LNHDA and CDR2 is SQIVND (reference sequence). The DNA of the CDR3 is TGTGCCAGTAGTATAAGGGCAGGGGATCCCGATGGCTACACCTTC. Translation: CASSIRAGDPDGYTF.